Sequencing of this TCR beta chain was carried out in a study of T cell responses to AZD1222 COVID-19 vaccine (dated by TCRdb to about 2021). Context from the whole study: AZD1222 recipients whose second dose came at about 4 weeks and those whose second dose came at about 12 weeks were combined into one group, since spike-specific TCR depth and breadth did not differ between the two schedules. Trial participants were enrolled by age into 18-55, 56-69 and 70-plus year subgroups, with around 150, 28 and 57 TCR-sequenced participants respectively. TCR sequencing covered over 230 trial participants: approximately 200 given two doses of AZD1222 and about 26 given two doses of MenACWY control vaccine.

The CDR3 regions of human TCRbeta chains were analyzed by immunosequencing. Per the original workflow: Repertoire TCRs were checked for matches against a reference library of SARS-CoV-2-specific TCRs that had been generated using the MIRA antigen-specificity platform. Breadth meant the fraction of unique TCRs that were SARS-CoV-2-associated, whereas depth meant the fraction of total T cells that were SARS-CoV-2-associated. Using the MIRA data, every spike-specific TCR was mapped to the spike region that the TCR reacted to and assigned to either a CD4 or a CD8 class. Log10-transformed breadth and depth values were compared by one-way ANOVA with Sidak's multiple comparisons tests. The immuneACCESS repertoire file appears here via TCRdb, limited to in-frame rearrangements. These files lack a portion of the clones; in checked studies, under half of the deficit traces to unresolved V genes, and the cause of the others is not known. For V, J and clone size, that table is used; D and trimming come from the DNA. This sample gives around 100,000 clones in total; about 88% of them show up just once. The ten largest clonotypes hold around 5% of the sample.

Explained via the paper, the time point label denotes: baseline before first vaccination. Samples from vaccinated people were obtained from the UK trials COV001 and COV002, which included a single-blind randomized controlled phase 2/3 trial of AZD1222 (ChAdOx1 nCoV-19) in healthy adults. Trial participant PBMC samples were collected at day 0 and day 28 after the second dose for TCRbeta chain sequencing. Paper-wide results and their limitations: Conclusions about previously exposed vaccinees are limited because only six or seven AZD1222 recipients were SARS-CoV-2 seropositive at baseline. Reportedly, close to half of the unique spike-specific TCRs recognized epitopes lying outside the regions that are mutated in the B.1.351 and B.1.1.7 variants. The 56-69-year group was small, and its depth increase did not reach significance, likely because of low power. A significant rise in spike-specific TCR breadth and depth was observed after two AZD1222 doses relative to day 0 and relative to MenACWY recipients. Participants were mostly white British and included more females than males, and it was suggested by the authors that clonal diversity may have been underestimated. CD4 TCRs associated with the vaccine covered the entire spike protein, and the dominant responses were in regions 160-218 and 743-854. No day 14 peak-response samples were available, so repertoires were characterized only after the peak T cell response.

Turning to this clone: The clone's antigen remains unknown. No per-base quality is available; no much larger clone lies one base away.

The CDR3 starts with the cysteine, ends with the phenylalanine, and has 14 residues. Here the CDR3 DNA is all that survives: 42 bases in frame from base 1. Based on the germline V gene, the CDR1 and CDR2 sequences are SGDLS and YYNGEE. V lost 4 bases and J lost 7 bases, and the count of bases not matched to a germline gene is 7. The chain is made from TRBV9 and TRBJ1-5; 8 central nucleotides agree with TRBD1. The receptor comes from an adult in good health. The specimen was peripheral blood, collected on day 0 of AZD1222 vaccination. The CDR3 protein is CASSPTGEVQPQHF. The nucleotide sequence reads TGTGCCAGCAGCCCGACAGGGGAAGTCCAGCCCCAGCATTTT. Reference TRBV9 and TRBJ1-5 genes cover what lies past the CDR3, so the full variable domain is DSGVTQTPKHLITATGQRVTLRCSPRSGDLSVYWYQQSLDQGLQFLIQYYNGEERAKGNILERFSAQQFPDLHSELNLSSLELGDSALYFCASSPTGEVQPQHFGDGTRLSIL.